The present T cell receptor (beta chain) was sequenced within a study of blood T cell repertoires in COVID-19. Using immunoSEQ multiplex PCR, the repertoire was profiled, and TCRdb retains in-frame clones only, with some absent. Among a few hundred thousand clones, 80% to 90% were seen once, and the ten largest hold 2% to 2.5%. With 10 bases removed from V and 5 bases from J, the gap between germline ends came to 17 bases. The CDR3 is 13 residues long. Germline loops: CDR1 ENHRY, CDR2 SYGVKD. The chain uses TRBV10-3 and TRBJ2-5; tentatively, D is TRBD2 (6 bases). This receptor was identified in a woman between 18 and 30 years old who had recovered from COVID-19. Sequencing was performed on PBMCs or T cells enriched from blood (not recorded which). The CDR3 DNA follows: TGTGCCACTCGAACGGGGGTAGAGGAGACCCAGTACTTC. Its translation is CATRTGVEETQYF.